These 14 T cell receptor beta chains share one sample of origin, sequenced in a study of blood T cell repertoires in COVID-19. Method: immunoSEQ multiplex PCR; TCRdb's copy keeps in-frame clones and lacks some. This sample has about 26,000 clones, with nearly 95% found just once. Sequencing was done on a sample of peripheral blood. The receptor source for this set is a human donor in a cohort sampled during active COVID-19.

V gene TRBV23-1 combines with J gene TRBJ1-2; the D gene is possibly TRBD1 (6 bases). TRBV23-1 is an open reading frame whose function is uncertain. The CDR3 extends over 15 amino acids. V shed 3 bases and J shed 3 bases, with 14 bases lying between them. CDR3 sequence reads: CASSHRGGRYYGYTF. The CDR3 bases are TGCGCCAGCAGTCACCGGGGGGGCAGATACTATGGCTACACCTTC.

This sequence joins TRBV7-9 and TRBJ1-1; D is perhaps TRBD1 (5 bases). The CDR3 loop spans 12 amino acids. V lost 5 bases, J lost 7 bases, and 11 bases lay in between. The V gene's germline CDR1 is SEHNR and CDR2 FQNEAQ (reference sequence). The chain's CDR3 is CASSTRGVEAFF. The CDR3 DNA is TGTGCCAGCAGCACCCGGGGGGTTGAAGCTTTCTTT.

The rearrangement links TRBV7-9 to TRBJ2-7; the match to TRBD1 covers 11 bases. Trimming removed 4 bases from V and 0 bases from J; junction bases left unmatched: 5. CDR1 SEHNR and CDR2 FQNEAQ come from the germline V gene (reference sequence). CDR3 size: 16 residues. The CDR3 DNA follows: TGTGCCAGCAGCTGGACAGGGGGCCCAAACTCCTACGAGCAGTACTTC. Translated, it gives CASSWTGGPNSYEQYF.

The rearrangement links TRBV5-1 to TRBJ2-2; D might be TRBD2 (5 bases). Trimming stripped 0 bases from V and 0 bases from J, with 6 bases between. This CDR3 has 15 residues. CDR1 and CDR2 from the germline V gene are SGHRS and YFSETQ. CDR3 DNA: TGCGCCAGCAGCTTGGGGGGAGCGAACACCGGGGAGCTGTTTTTT. Encoded protein: CASSLGGANTGELFF.

The sample holds one count of this clone. The V call is TRBV2, the J call TRBJ2-7; 10 bases are a match to TRBD1. The CDR3 totals 15 residues. After removal of 4 bases from V and 4 bases from J, the junction contained 7 bases not matched to a gene. Per germline, CDR1 SNHLY and CDR2 FYNNEI. The CDR3 bases are TGTGCCAGCAGTGGGAGGGGACAGGGGTTGTACGAGCAGTACTTC. Translated: CASSGRGQGLYEQYF.

The CDR3 DNA is TGTGCCACCAGTGATGCCTGGACAGGGTACACAGATACGCAGTATTTT. Translated, it gives CATSDAWTGYTDTQYF. J is TRBJ2-3 and V is TRBV24-1; 8 bases match TRBD1. Germline loops: CDR1 KGHDR, CDR2 SFDVKD. The CDR3 is 16 amino acids. J was trimmed by 2 bases and V by 3 bases; bases with no gene match: 6.

The rearrangement links TRBV9 to TRBJ2-7; 9 bases map to TRBD2. Looked up from germline, CDR1 is SGDLS and CDR2 is YYNGEE. The length of the CDR3 is 17 residues. Germline trimming cut 3 bases from V and 3 bases from J; bases unmatched to any gene: 13. The CDR3 sequence: CASSGRPDSGGVYEQYF. The CDR3 DNA follows: TGTGCCAGCAGCGGACGCCCTGATAGCGGGGGTGTCTACGAGCAGTACTTC.

V is TRBV29-1 and J is TRBJ2-4; TRBD2 agrees at 7 bases. CDR1 is SQVTM and CDR2 is ANQGSEA in the germline V gene. The CDR3 loop spans 15 amino acids. V trimming: 7 bases; J trimming: 5 bases; junction bases outside the gene matches: 14. CDR3 sequence reads: CSAGGDPNQQNIQYF. For the CDR3, the DNA is TGCAGCGCTGGGGGGGACCCCAACCAGCAAAACATTCAGTACTTC.

The chain couples TRBV9 to TRBJ2-1; D unclear. The V gene lost 4 bases and the J gene lost 0 bases, with 11 bases spanning the gap. CDR1 is SGDLS, CDR2 YYNGEE, per germline. The CDR3 is 15 residues long. CDR3 DNA sequence: TGTGCCAGCAGCCCCGCCTCTAGCTCCTACAATGAGCAGTTCTTC. Translated: CASSPASSSYNEQFF.

This clone was picked up one time. The chain recombines TRBV19 with TRBJ2-6, with TRBD1 matching 9 bases. Losses at the gene ends were 7 bases for V and 1 base for J; bases not matched to a gene: 5. Germline CDR1 is LNHDA and CDR2 is SQIVND (reference sequence). The CDR3 length is 16 residues. For the CDR3, the DNA is TGTGCCAGTAAGGACAGGGGTGTTTCTGGGGCCAACGTCCTGACTTTC. Its protein product is CASKDRGVSGANVLTF.

This clone was seen once. J is TRBJ2-7 and V is TRBV3-1 (or the pseudogene TRBV3-2); D is perhaps TRBD1 (5 bases). Germline CDR1 LGHDT, CDR2 YNNKEL (reference sequence). V was pared by 0 bases and J by 0 bases, with 9 bases between. CDR3 size: 15 residues. The CDR3: CASSQDMGPSYEQYF. CDR3 nucleotide sequence: TGTGCCAGCAGCCAAGATATGGGGCCCTCCTACGAGCAGTACTTC.

The chain is built from TRBV27 and TRBJ1-3, with D hard to call. The CDR3 runs to 12 residues. CDR1 MNHEY and CDR2 SMNVEV come from the germline V gene (reference sequence). V lost 6 bases and J lost 4, with 7 bases in between. The CDR3 region is CASRTQGNTIYF. CDR3 nucleotides: TGTGCCAGCAGGACACAGGGAAACACCATATATTTT.

This sequence joins TRBV5-1 and TRBJ2-7, with 9 positions matching TRBD1. Germline lookup yields CDR1 SGHRS and CDR2 YFSETQ. The CDR3 spans 15 residues. The V segment lost 2 bases and the J segment 3 bases; nucleotides outside the gene matches: 6. The CDR3 reads CASSFPGQGLYEQYF. The CDR3 DNA reads as TGCGCCAGCAGCTTCCCGGGACAGGGCCTCTACGAGCAGTACTTC.

This chain uses TRBV6-6 with TRBJ2-6; 9 bases are shared with TRBD1. V lost 5 bases to trimming and J lost 1 base; unmatched junction nucleotides: 9. Germline assignment: CDR1 MNHNY and CDR2 SVGAGI (reference sequence). This CDR3 has 18 amino acids. DNA of the CDR3: TGTGCCAGCAGTCCAGGGACAGGGAGGCTTTCTGGGGCCAACGTCCTGACTTTC. It yields the protein CASSPGTGRLSGANVLTF.